The present T cell receptor beta chain was sequenced within a study of vaccination effects on CD4 cells after COVID-19. The table came from immunoSEQ multiplex PCR; TCRdb's copy has only in-frame clones and leaves some out. The sample consists of 25,000 to 30,000 clones, about 70% of them appearing once. Details on this clone: Its target is not known.

The CDR3 runs to 17 residues. In germline, CDR1 is SGHTA, CDR2 FQGNSA. V trimming: 5 bases; J trimming: 0 bases; junction bases outside the gene matches: 10. After expansion with viral peptide pools in the ViraFEST assay, antigen-specific CD4+ T cells were sequenced. After roughly 9 days in culture, the CD4+ T cells were isolated. Nucleocapsid antibodies stayed negative before and after vaccination, showing no earlier SARS-CoV-2 infection. J is TRBJ2-3 and V is TRBV7-2; 8 bases map to TRBD2. The sequencing here drew on CD4+ T cells from PBMCs cultured with HCoV-NL63 spike peptides, taken before COVID-19 vaccination. The source of this sequence is a human donor who received a COVID-19 vaccine. CDR3 loop: CASSPQRGGGSTDTQYF. DNA for the CDR3: TGTGCCAGCAGCCCCCAACGGGGCGGGGGGAGCACAGATACGCAGTATTTT.